This T cell receptor beta chain was recovered during a study of T cells after somatic rescue of genetic block. This table comes from immunoSEQ multiplex PCR, and its TCRdb copy is limited to in-frame clones, with some not included. The repertoire holds tens of thousands of clones, with about nine tenths as singletons. The V end was cut by 5 bases, the J end by 4 bases, with 23 bases between. CDR3 length: 17 amino acids. From germline, CDR1 is LNHDA and CDR2 SQIVND (reference sequence). The chain carries TRBV19 and TRBJ1-2; D perhaps matches TRBD1 (5 bases). The material sequenced was peripheral blood mononuclear cells (PBMCs). The clonotype was recovered from a man younger than 45. The CDR3 here is CASSSYIRLGPGYGYTF. CDR3 DNA: TGTGCCAGTAGTTCCTACATACGCCTGGGACCGGGCTATGGCTACACCTTC.